This T cell receptor beta chain was recovered during a study of identical twins. Each CDR3 protein is one row after TCRdb ran MiXCR on the 5' RACE reads. The sample lists 400,000 to 500,000 distinct CDR3 sequences, about 13% occurring once. With 6 bases clipped from V and 4 bases from J, the junction kept 6 bases outside the gene matches. The CDR3 runs to 14 residues. The V gene's germline CDR1 is SQVTM and CDR2 ANQGSEA. These same data were also listed under a study on yellow fever vaccine responses in identical twins.

What was sequenced was CD4+ T cells sorted from blood. The chain links TRBV29-1 to TRBJ2-2; 9 bases align to TRBD1. The receptor comes from a woman aged 18 to 35 in good health. CDR3 DNA: TGCAGCGTGGGGACAGGGAAAATCACCGGGGAGCTGTTTTTT. This codes for CSVGTGKITGELFF.